Shown below are 18 T cell receptor beta chains from a single sample sequenced in a study of cytomegalovirus exposure and HLA in healthy donors. Amplification used 60 Vbeta primers and 13 Jbeta primers. Using immunoSEQ multiplex PCR, the repertoire was profiled, and TCRdb retains in-frame clones only, with some absent. This sample carries tens of thousands of clones, about four fifths of them seen once, and the ten largest clones take about 7%. The sequencing sample was made of PBMCs. The receptor source for this set is a man aged 25-45 years in good health and CMV-seropositive.

The rearrangement uses TRBV9 and TRBJ1-5; 9 bases agree with TRBD1. CDR1 SGDLS and CDR2 YYNGEE come from the germline V gene. V dropped 3 bases and J dropped 7; count of bases not matched to a gene: 2. The CDR3 totals 13 residues. The CDR3 loop is CASSATGGQPQHF. The CDR3 DNA sequence: TGTGCCAGCAGCGCGACAGGGGGACAGCCCCAGCATTTT.

This rearrangement joins TRBV19 to TRBJ2-3; 11 bases are shared with TRBD2. There are 16 residues in the CDR3. CDR1 and CDR2 (germline): LNHDA, SQIVND (reference sequence). V gave up 6 bases and J gave up 6 bases; unmatched junction bases: 11. DNA for the CDR3: TGTGCCAGTAGAAAAACCTTAGCGGGGGGGCGGGATACGCAGTATTTT. Translating it yields CASRKTLAGGRDTQYF.

This chain joins TRBV5-4 and TRBJ2-1; the match to TRBD1 covers 9 bases. CDR3 length: 15 residues. Germline V lookup: CDR1 SGHNT, CDR2 YYREEE (reference sequence). The J segment lost 7 bases and the V segment lost 4 bases, leaving 9 bases of the junction unmatched. This CDR3 is CASSTGTGSPNEQFF. The CDR3 region has the DNA TGTGCCAGCAGCACAGGGACAGGGAGCCCGAATGAGCAGTTCTTC.

This clone turned up a few times. The CDR3 reads CAISAQQLDNSPLHF. The CDR3 DNA follows: TGTGCCATCAGTGCGCAACAGCTCGATAATTCACCCCTCCACTTT. The chain employs TRBV10-3 and TRBJ1-6; D not certain. Trimming stripped 4 bases from V and 5 bases from J, with 12 bases between. The CDR3 has 15 residues. Germline V CDR1 and CDR2: ENHRY, SYGVKD.

V and J are TRBV7-8 and TRBJ2-7; D unresolved. The CDR3 sequence is 12 residues long. Germline assignment: CDR1 SGHVS and CDR2 FQNEAQ. V was trimmed by 0 bases and J by 6 bases, leaving 6 bases between them. CDR3 loop: CASSLALREQYF. The CDR3 nucleotides read TGTGCCAGCAGCTTAGCCCTCCGCGAGCAGTACTTC.

The rearrangement uses TRBV5-1 and TRBJ2-5, with D maybe TRBD1 (6 bases). Trimming pared 1 base from V and 2 bases from J, leaving 15 bases between. Germline V gives CDR1 SGHRS, CDR2 YFSETQ. This CDR3 contains 16 residues. CDR3 nucleotide sequence: TGCGCCAGCAGCTTGACCTATCGCGGACAGCAAGAGACCCAGTACTTC. Its translation is CASSLTYRGQQETQYF.

The V gene is TRBV28, the J gene TRBJ1-5, with 9 bases identical to TRBD1. The CDR3 runs 15 residues. Losses at the gene ends were 4 bases for V and 5 bases for J; bases not matched to a gene: 6. Germline CDR1 reads MDHEN; CDR2 reads SYDVKM. The CDR3 sequence: CASSSGQGNHQPQHF. The CDR3 bases are TGTGCCAGCAGTTCCGGACAGGGGAATCATCAGCCCCAGCATTTT.

Written as DNA, the CDR3 is TGTGCCAGCAGTTACTCGACAGGGAAATCCTACGAGCAGTACTTC. Translated, it gives CASSYSTGKSYEQYF. The chain employs TRBV6-5 and TRBJ2-7; 7 positions match TRBD1. CDR3 length: 15 amino acids. J was trimmed by 1 base and V by 0 bases; bases with no gene match: 3. Germline CDR1 and CDR2: MNHEY and SVGAGI.

The CDR3 coding sequence is TGTGCCAGCAGCATGGACAGATCGAACACCGGGGAGCTGTTTTTT. Translating gives CASSMDRSNTGELFF. This rearrangement joins TRBV11-1 to TRBJ2-2; D possibly corresponds to TRBD1 (6 bases). The CDR3 runs to 15 residues. Germline CDR1 SGHAT, CDR2 FQDESV (reference sequence). V lost 5 bases, J lost 0 bases, and 10 bases lay in between.

The rearrangement links TRBV7-9 to TRBJ1-2, with TRBD1 identical over 11 bases. The V gene's germline CDR1 is SEHNR and CDR2 FQNEAQ (reference sequence). The CDR3 loop spans 14 amino acids. V trimming: 6 bases; J trimming: 2 bases; junction bases outside the gene matches: 2. CDR3 region: CASSRDRGNYGYTF. The DNA for the CDR3 is TGTGCCAGCAGTCGGGACAGGGGGAACTATGGCTACACCTTC.

Only a few counts were recorded for this clone. This chain uses TRBV5-4 with TRBJ2-1, with D perhaps TRBD2 (5 bases). CDR1 SGHNT and CDR2 YYREEE come from the germline V gene (reference sequence). The CDR3 contains 14 residues. The V gene lost 0 bases and the J gene lost 8 bases, with 12 bases spanning the gap. The CDR3 loop is CASSLVGSADEQFF. In DNA form, the CDR3 reads TGTGCCAGCAGCTTGGTGGGTAGCGCCGATGAGCAGTTCTTC.

The CDR3 protein is CASSGPGGQPQHF. The CDR3 DNA sequence: TGTGCCAGCAGTGGCCCAGGGGGTCAGCCCCAGCATTTT. The chain combines TRBV2 with TRBJ1-5, with 7 bases aligning to TRBD1. The CDR3 sequence is 13 residues long. Germline V gene lookup returns CDR1 SNHLY and CDR2 FYNNEI. The J segment lost 6 bases and the V segment lost 4 bases, leaving 3 bases of the junction unmatched.

This chain connects TRBV4-1 to TRBJ1-4; D gene uncertain. The germline gives CDR1 MGHRA, CDR2 YSYEKL. The V gene lost 0 bases and the J gene lost 3 bases, with 14 bases spanning the gap. The CDR3 sequence is 17 residues long. CDR3 protein: CASSQDPRGESNEKLFF. CDR3 bases: TGCGCCAGCAGCCAAGACCCGCGGGGAGAGTCTAATGAAAAACTGTTTTTT.

This clone was detected a few times. The rearrangement uses TRBV6-1 and TRBJ2-7; D perhaps matches TRBD2 (6 bases). The V end lost 0 bases, the J end lost 2 bases, and 14 bases lay between the germline ends. Germline V gives CDR1 MNHNS, CDR2 SASEGT. CDR3 size: 16 residues. Here the CDR3 reads CASSEASAGPTYEQYF. Written as DNA, the CDR3 is TGTGCCAGCAGTGAAGCCTCGGCGGGGCCCACCTACGAGCAGTACTTC.

The chain employs TRBV15 and TRBJ1-2, with a weak D call TRBD1 (5 bases). Germline lookup yields CDR1 LNHNV and CDR2 YYDKDF (reference sequence). This CDR3 region has 14 residues. V gave up 1 base and J gave up 7 bases, with 13 bases separating them. CDR3 bases: TGTGCCACCAGCAGAGGGGGGGAGTGGGCTGGCTACACCTTC. Its protein product is CATSRGGEWAGYTF.

This clone was seen more than once but under ten times. The junction and the germline gene differ at one end; a read error may be behind it. The chain uses TRBV7-2 and TRBJ1-4; 10 positions agree with TRBD1. Germline lookup yields CDR1 SGHTA and CDR2 FQGNSA. The CDR3 is made up of 13 amino acids. Here the CDR3 DNA reads TGTGCGAGCACGGGACAGGGGTTCGAAAAACTGTTTTTT. This codes for CASTGQGFEKLFF.

This clone has only one observation. V and J are TRBV5-1 and TRBJ1-6; 8 bases are a match to TRBD1. Per germline, CDR1 SGHRS and CDR2 YFSETQ. The V segment lost 2 bases and the J segment 5 bases; nucleotides outside the gene matches: 9. This CDR3 comprises 17 residues. CDR3 residues: CASSFPPGTGDNSPLHF. The CDR3 coding sequence is TGCGCCAGCAGCTTCCCCCCCGGGACAGGTGATAATTCACCCCTCCACTTT.

The chain joins TRBV5-1 to TRBJ2-2, with a weak D call TRBD2 (6 bases). CDR1 is SGHRS and CDR2 is YFSETQ in the germline V gene. V was pared by 4 bases and J by 0 bases, with 10 bases between. This CDR3 spans 15 amino acids. CDR3 protein: CASSRGTANTGELFF. CDR3 nucleotide sequence: TGCGCCAGCAGCCGGGGGACTGCGAACACCGGGGAGCTGTTTTTT. Based on the CDR3 plus reference TRBV5-1 and TRBJ2-2, the full variable domain is KAGVTQTPRYLIKTRGQQVTLSCSPISGHRSVSWYQQTPGQGLQFLFEYFSETQRNKGNFPGRFSGRQFSNSRSEMNVSTLELGDSALYLCASSRGTANTGELFFGEGSRLTVL.